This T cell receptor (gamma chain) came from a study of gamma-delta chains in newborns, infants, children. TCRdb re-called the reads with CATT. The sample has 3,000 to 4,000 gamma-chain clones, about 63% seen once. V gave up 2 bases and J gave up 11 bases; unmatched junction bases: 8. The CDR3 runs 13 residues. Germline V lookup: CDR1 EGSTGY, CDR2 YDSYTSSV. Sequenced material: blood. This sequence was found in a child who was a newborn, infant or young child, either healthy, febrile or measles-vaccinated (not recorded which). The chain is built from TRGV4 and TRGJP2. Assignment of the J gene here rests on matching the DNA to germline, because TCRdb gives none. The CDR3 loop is CATWDDGAWIKTF. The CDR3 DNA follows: TGTGCCACCTGGGATGATGGGGCATGGATCAAGACGTTT.